Listed here are 4 T cell receptor beta chains from one sample, sequenced in a study of cytomegalovirus exposure and HLA in healthy donors (dated by TCRdb to 2017 to 2019). Receptors were amplified or captured by the immunoSEQ multiplex PCR assay. The multiplex PCR relied on a mix of 60 forward primers for TCR Vbeta segments and 13 reverse primers for TCR Jbeta segments. TCRdb holds this immuneACCESS table with in-frame rearrangements only. Some clones are missing; in checked studies, unresolved V genes explain under half, and the rest has no known cause. This sample is represented by 150,000 or so clones; 65% to 80% of them were singletons. The ten largest clones take up over 6% of the sample. The sequencing sample was made of PBMCs. These receptors were collected from a man between 25 and 39 years old in good health and CMV-seronegative.

This clone was seen only a few times. The V gene is TRBV2, the J gene TRBJ2-5; 13 bases agree with TRBD2. This CDR3 region has 15 residues. Germline-derived CDR1 and CDR2 are SNHLY and FYNNEI. Trimming cost V 6 bases and J 0 bases; bases outside gene matches: 1. The CDR3 spells CASRLAGGYQETQYF. The CDR3 DNA follows: TGTGCCAGCAGACTAGCGGGGGGGTACCAAGAGACCCAGTACTTC.

J is TRBJ2-3 and V is TRBV5-1, with no clear D. The CDR3 sequence is 13 residues long. The V gene's germline CDR1 is SGHRS and CDR2 YFSETQ. Between the trimmed V and J ends, which lost 0 bases and 5 bases, there was a span of 7 bases. CDR3: CASSLDSRDTQYF. For the CDR3, the DNA is TGCGCCAGCAGCTTGGACAGCCGAGATACGCAGTATTTT.

The chain recombines TRBV29-1 with TRBJ1-1; TRBD1 aligns across 12 bases. Losses at the gene ends were 4 bases for V and 3 bases for J; bases not matched to a gene: 9. The CDR3 sequence is 16 residues long. Germline V gene sequence: CDR1 SQVTM, CDR2 ANQGSEA. CDR3 in DNA: TGCAGCGTTGTGGGGGACAGGGGGCGCGGGTACACTGAAGCTTTCTTT. It translates to CSVVGDRGRGYTEAFF.

The CDR3 sequence is CASSFAMTGTYEQYF. CDR3 sequence (DNA): TGTGCCAGCAGTTTTGCCATGACAGGGACCTACGAGCAGTACTTC. The chain uses TRBV27 and TRBJ2-7; 7 nucleotides line up with TRBD1. CDR1 and CDR2 (germline): MNHEY, SMNVEV (reference sequence). This CDR3 has 15 amino acids. V shed 3 bases and J 2 bases; nucleotides not matched to a gene: 7.